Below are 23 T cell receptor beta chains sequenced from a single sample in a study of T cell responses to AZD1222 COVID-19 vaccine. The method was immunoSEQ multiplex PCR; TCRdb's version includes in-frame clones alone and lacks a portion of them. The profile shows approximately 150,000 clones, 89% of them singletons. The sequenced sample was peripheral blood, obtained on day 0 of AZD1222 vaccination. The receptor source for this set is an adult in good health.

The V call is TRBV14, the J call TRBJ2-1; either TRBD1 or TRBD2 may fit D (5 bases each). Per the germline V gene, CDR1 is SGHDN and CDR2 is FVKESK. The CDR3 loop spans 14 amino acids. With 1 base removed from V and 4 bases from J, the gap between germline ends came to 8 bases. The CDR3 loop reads CASSQGGAYNEQFF. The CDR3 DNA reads TGTGCCAGCAGCCAAGGAGGGGCGTACAATGAGCAGTTCTTC.

CDR3 sequence: CAWRWGAGNSPLHF. The CDR3 region has the DNA TGTGCCTGGAGATGGGGGGCGGGTAATTCACCCCTCCACTTT. This sequence joins TRBV30 and TRBJ1-6; perhaps TRBD1 as D (6 bases). The germline CDR1 and CDR2 sequences are GTSNPN and SVGIG (reference sequence). V was cut by 3 bases and J by 6 bases, with 12 bases left in between. The CDR3 spans 14 residues. The complete variable domain, with remaining parts taken from reference TRBV30 and TRBJ1-6, reads SQTIHQWPATLVQPVGSPLSLECTVEGTSNPNLYWYRQAAGRGLQLLFYSVGIGQISSEVPQNLSASRPQDRQFILSSKKLLLSDSGFYLCAWRWGAGNSPLHFGNGTRLTVT.

CDR3 loop: CASSLAPTGFNEKLFF. CDR3 nucleotides: TGTGCCAGCAGTTTAGCGCCCACAGGGTTTAATGAAAAACTGTTTTTT. The chain combines TRBV27 with TRBJ1-4; D may be TRBD1 (6 bases). The CDR3 has 16 residues. Germline loops: CDR1 MNHEY, CDR2 SMNVEV (reference sequence). Trimming removed 2 bases from V and 4 bases from J, with 14 bases in between.

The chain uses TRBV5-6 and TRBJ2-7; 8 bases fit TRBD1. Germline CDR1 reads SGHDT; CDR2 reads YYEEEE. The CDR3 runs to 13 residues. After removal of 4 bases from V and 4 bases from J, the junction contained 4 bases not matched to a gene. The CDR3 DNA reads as TGTGCCAGCAGCCCAGGGGGCCGGTACGAGCAGTACTTC. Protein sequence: CASSPGGRYEQYF.

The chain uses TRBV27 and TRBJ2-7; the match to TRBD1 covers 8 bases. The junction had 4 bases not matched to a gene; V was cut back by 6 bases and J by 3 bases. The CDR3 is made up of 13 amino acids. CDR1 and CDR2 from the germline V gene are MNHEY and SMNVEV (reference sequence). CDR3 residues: CASRFDRGYEQYF. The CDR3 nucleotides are TGTGCCAGCAGATTCGACAGGGGCTACGAGCAGTACTTC.

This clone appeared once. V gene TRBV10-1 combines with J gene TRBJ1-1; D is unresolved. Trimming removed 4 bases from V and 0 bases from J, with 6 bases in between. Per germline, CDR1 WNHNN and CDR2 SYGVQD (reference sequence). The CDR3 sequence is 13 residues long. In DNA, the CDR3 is TGCGCCAGCAGTGGGTGGATGAACACTGAAGCTTTCTTT. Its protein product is CASSGWMNTEAFF.

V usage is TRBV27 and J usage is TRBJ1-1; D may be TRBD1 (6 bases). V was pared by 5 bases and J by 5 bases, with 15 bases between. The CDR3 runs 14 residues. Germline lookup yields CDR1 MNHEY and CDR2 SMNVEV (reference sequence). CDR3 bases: TGTGCCAGCAGTACGCTAATACAGGGAACTGAAGCTTTCTTT. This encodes CASSTLIQGTEAFF.

This chain's CDR3 is CASSPGLNTGELFF. The CDR3 DNA reads as TGTGCCAGCAGCCCGGGACTTAACACCGGGGAGCTGTTTTTT. The V gene is TRBV7-9, the J gene TRBJ2-2, with D possibly being TRBD2 (6 bases). The germline V and J ends were trimmed by 5 bases and 2 bases, with 9 bases remaining between them. CDR1 and CDR2 from the germline V gene are SEHNR and FQNEAQ (reference sequence). CDR3 size: 14 residues.

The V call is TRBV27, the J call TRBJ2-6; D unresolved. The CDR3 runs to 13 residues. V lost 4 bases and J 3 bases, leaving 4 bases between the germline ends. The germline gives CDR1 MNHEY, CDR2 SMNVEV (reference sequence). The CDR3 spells CASSYDGANVLTF. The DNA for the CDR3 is TGTGCCAGCAGTTATGATGGGGCCAACGTCCTGACTTTC.

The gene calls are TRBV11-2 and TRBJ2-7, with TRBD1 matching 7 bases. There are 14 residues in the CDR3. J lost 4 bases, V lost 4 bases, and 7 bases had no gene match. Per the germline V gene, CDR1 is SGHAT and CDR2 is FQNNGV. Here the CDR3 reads CASSSLDRLYEQYF. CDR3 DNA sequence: TGTGCCAGCAGCTCCTTGGACAGGTTATACGAGCAGTACTTC.

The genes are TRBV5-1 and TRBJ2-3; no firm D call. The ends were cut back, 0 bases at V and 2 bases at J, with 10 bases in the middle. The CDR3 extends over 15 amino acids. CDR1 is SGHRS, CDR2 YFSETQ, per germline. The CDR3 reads CASSLAGLPTDTQYF. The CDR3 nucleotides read TGCGCCAGCAGCTTGGCTGGGCTTCCCACAGATACGCAGTATTTT.

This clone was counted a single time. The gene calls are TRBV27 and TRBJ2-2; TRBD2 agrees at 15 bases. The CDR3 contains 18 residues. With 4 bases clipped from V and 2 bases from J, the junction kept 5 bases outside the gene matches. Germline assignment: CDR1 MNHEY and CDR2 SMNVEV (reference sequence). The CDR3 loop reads CASSSGLAGGRNTGELFF. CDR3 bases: TGTGCCAGCAGTTCGGGACTAGCGGGGGGCCGAAACACCGGGGAGCTGTTTTTT.

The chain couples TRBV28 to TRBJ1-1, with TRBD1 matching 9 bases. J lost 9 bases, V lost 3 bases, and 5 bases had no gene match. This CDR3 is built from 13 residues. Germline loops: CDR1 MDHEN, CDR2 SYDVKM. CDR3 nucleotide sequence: TGTGCCAGCAGTTTGGGGAACAGGGGGCAAGCTTTCTTT. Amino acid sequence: CASSLGNRGQAFF.

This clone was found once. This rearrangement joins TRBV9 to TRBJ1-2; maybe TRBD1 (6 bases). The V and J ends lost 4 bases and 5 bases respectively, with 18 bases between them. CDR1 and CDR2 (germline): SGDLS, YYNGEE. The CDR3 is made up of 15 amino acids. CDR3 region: CASSPTGYRVYGYTF. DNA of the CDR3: TGTGCCAGCAGCCCCACAGGGTACCGGGTATATGGCTACACCTTC.

The CDR3 spells CASSLGMNTEAFF. CDR3 DNA sequence: TGTGCCAGCAGCTTGGGTATGAACACTGAAGCTTTCTTT. The chain joins TRBV5-6 to TRBJ1-1; no reliable D call. The CDR3 covers 13 residues. V was clipped by 0 bases and J by 0 bases, with 3 bases between them. From germline, CDR1 is SGHDT and CDR2 YYEEEE.

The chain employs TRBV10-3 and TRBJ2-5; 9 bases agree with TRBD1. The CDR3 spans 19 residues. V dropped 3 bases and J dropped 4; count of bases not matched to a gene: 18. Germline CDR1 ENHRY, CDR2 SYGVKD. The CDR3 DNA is TGTGCCATCAGTGATAGGACTCAGGCCAGGAGACAGGGGGGAGAGACCCAGTACTTC. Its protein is CAISDRTQARRQGGETQYF.

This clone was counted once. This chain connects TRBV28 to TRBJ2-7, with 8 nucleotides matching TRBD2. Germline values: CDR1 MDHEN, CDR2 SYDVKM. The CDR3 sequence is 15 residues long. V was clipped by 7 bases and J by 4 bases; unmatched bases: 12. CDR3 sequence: CASTMELAGNYEQYF. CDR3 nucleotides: TGTGCCAGCACGATGGAGTTAGCGGGAAATTACGAGCAGTACTTC.

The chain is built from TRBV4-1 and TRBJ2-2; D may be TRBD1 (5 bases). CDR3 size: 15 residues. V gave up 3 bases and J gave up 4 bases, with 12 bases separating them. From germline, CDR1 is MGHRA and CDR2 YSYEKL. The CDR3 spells CASSHLGAITGELFF. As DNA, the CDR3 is TGCGCCAGCAGCCATTTAGGGGCTATCACCGGGGAGCTGTTTTTT.

The CDR3 region has the DNA TGTGCCAGCTCACCACAGAGAGGACAGGGGGCGCGGGAGCAGTACTTC. Translated: CASSPQRGQGAREQYF. The rearrangement links TRBV18 to TRBJ2-7; TRBD1 agrees at 11 bases. J gave up 7 bases and V 1 base, and 9 bases lay outside the gene matches. The germline CDR1 and CDR2 sequences are KGHSH and LQKENI. This CDR3 comprises 16 residues.

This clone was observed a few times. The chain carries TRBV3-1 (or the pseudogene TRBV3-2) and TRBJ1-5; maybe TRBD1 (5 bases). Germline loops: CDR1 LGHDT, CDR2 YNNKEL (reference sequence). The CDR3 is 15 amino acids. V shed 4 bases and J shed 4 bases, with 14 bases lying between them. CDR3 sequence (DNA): TGTGCCAGCAGCCCCCCCGGGGCAGTTAATCAGCCCCAGCATTTT. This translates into CASSPPGAVNQPQHF.

The CDR3 DNA reads TGTGCCAGTAGTAGACCGGGACCGCTTTACGAGCAGTACTTC. Translated, it gives CASSRPGPLYEQYF. The rearrangement links TRBV19 to TRBJ2-7; possibly TRBD1 or TRBD2 for D (5 bases each). Germline V gene sequence: CDR1 LNHDA, CDR2 SQIVND (reference sequence). The CDR3 sequence is 14 residues long. V shed 4 bases and J shed 4 bases, with 14 bases lying between them.

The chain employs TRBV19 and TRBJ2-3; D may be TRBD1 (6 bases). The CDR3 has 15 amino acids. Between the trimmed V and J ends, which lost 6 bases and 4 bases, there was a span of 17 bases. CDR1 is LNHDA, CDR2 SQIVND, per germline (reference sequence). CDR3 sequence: CASSWDKVVADTQYF. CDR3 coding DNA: TGTGCCAGTAGCTGGGACAAGGTGGTGGCAGATACGCAGTATTTT.

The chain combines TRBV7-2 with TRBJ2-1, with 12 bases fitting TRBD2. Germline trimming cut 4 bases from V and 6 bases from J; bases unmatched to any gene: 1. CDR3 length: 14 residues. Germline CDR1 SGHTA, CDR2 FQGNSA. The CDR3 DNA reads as TGTGCCAGCAGCTGGGGACTAGCGGGCAATGAGCAGTTCTTC. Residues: CASSWGLAGNEQFF.